The clone carrying this TCR beta chain has ten or more counts. The data were obtained in a study of identical twins. The ends were cut back, 1 base at V and 4 bases at J, with 13 bases in the middle. The CDR3 runs 15 residues. Germline V CDR1 and CDR2: LGHNA, YNFKEQ. In TCRdb, the 5' RACE reads were re-called with MiXCR into one record per CDR3 protein. The table records a few hundred thousand distinct CDR3 sequences, roughly 24% of them present only once. The same data also went into a second study, on T cells expressing NK-cell markers.

J is TRBJ1-2 and V is TRBV4-2, with D possibly matching TRBD1 (5 bases). Sequencing used CD4+ T cells sorted from blood. The TCR originated in a woman aged 18-30 years in good health. This CDR3 reads CASSQVGHTSYGYTF. In DNA form, the CDR3 reads TGTGCCAGCAGCCAAGTAGGACACACAAGCTATGGCTACACCTTC.